A single sample gave rise to the 17 T cell receptor beta chains below, sequenced in a study of cytomegalovirus exposure and HLA in healthy donors. With 60 Vbeta and 13 Jbeta primers, the PCR was carried out. The repertoire was sequenced with immunoSEQ multiplex PCR; TCRdb's copy has only in-frame clones and lacks some. The sample includes 250,000 to 350,000 clones, around 90% of them seen just once. Source material: PBMCs. The receptors derive from a woman in her late teens or twenties in good health and CMV-seronegative.

This chain joins TRBV9 and TRBJ1-1; D ambiguous. Trimming took 7 bases from V and 0 from J, leaving 10 bases between them. In germline, CDR1 is SGDLS, CDR2 YYNGEE. This CDR3 is 13 amino acids long. The CDR3 coding sequence is TGTGCCAGCGGCAAGTTAATGAACACTGAAGCTTTCTTT. Translating gives CASGKLMNTEAFF.

The V call is TRBV9, the J call TRBJ2-2; the match to TRBD2 covers 10 bases. Trimming cost V 0 bases and J 6 bases; bases outside gene matches: 5. CDR1 is SGDLS and CDR2 is YYNGEE in the germline V gene. The CDR3 has 16 residues. The CDR3 DNA is TGTGCCAGCAGCGTAGGGAGCGGGGGGGCGGCCGGGGAGCTGTTTTTT. Translated: CASSVGSGGAAGELFF.

The chain links TRBV5-6 to TRBJ2-1, with a possible D match to TRBD2 (5 bases). The length of the CDR3 is 13 residues. Germline V gives CDR1 SGHDT, CDR2 YYEEEE. Trimming shortened V by 0 bases and J by 7 bases, and 8 bases separated the two germline ends. CDR3 bases: TGTGCCAGCAGCTTGGTAGGACTTAATGAGCAGTTCTTC. As protein: CASSLVGLNEQFF.

Regarding this clone: One junction end disagrees with the germline gene, perhaps due to a read error. This sequence joins TRBV5-4 and TRBJ1-4; TRBD1 matches at 7 bases. This CDR3 spans 15 amino acids. Germline CDR1 reads SGHNT; CDR2 reads YYREEE (reference sequence). CDR3 loop: CASSSRTGVDEKLFF. As DNA, the CDR3 is TGCGCCAGCAGCTCCAGGACAGGCGTGGATGAAAAACTGTTTTTT.

This chain joins TRBV6-6 and TRBJ1-5; D gene ambiguous. V gave up 11 bases and J gave up 0 bases, with 8 bases separating them. The germline V gene encodes CDR1 MNHNY and CDR2 SVGAGI (reference sequence). The CDR3 extends over 12 amino acids. CDR3 in amino acids: CAEGSSNQPQHF. Written as DNA, the CDR3 is TGTGCCGAAGGGAGTAGCAATCAGCCCCAGCATTTT.

This clone came up once. The chain is built from TRBV9 and TRBJ2-5; 11 positions match TRBD2. The V and J ends lost 2 bases and 2 bases, in that order; junction bases with no gene match: 5. The CDR3 length is 16 residues. Germline-derived CDR1 and CDR2 are SGDLS and YYNGEE. The CDR3 region has the DNA TGTGCCAGCAGCGTCGGGGCTAGCGGGGGGCAAGAGACCCAGTACTTC. Translating gives CASSVGASGGQETQYF.

The V gene is TRBV19, the J gene TRBJ1-1; the D gene is possibly TRBD1 (5 bases). V was pared by 1 base and J by 6 bases, with 21 bases between. CDR3 length: 17 residues. Germline V lookup: CDR1 LNHDA, CDR2 SQIVND (reference sequence). The CDR3 spells CASSIALGASHTAEAFF. CDR3 in DNA: TGTGCCAGTAGTATAGCCCTTGGGGCCTCTCATACGGCTGAAGCTTTCTTT.

This clone was counted once. Sequence at one end of the junction differs from germline and may be a read error. CDR3 protein: CSSSLAGTEPEKLFF. In DNA, the CDR3 is TGTTCCAGCAGCTTAGCCGGGACAGAACCTGAAAAACTGTTTTTT. The J gene is TRBJ1-4, the V gene TRBV7-9, with 7 bases matching TRBD1. CDR1 is SEHNR, CDR2 FQNEAQ, per germline (reference sequence). CDR3 length: 15 amino acids.

For this clone: Its ends do not fully match the called genes, so a read error is possible. The rearrangement uses TRBV7-9 and TRBJ1-1, with D possibly TRBD1 on 6 matching bases. The length of the CDR3 is 13 residues. The germline V gene has CDR1 SEHNR and CDR2 FQNEAQ (reference sequence). Here the CDR3 DNA reads TGTTCCAGCAGCTTAGAATCGGGACACGAAGCTTTCTTT. It translates to CSSSLESGHEAFF.

The chain uses TRBV5-1 and TRBJ2-3; 11 nucleotides line up with TRBD2. Germline V gene lookup returns CDR1 SGHRS and CDR2 YFSETQ. After removal of 3 bases from V and 2 bases from J, the junction contained 8 bases not matched to a gene. The CDR3 has 17 residues. CDR3 in DNA: TGCGCCAGCAGCTATGGAGTACTAGCGGGGGCCACAGATACGCAGTATTTT. Translated: CASSYGVLAGATDTQYF.

The gene calls are TRBV19 and TRBJ2-1; possible D gene TRBD1, 6 bases. CDR1 is LNHDA and CDR2 is SQIVND in the germline V gene (reference sequence). V lost 5 bases and J lost 6, with 20 bases in between. This CDR3 is 16 amino acids long. CDR3 amino acids: CASSSLSGTPTNEQFF. CDR3 sequence (DNA): TGTGCCAGTAGTTCCCTCTCCGGGACACCTACCAATGAGCAGTTCTTC.

The chain links TRBV5-1 to TRBJ2-3; TRBD1 matches at 9 bases. The germline V gene encodes CDR1 SGHRS and CDR2 YFSETQ. J gave up 3 bases and V 1 base, and 3 bases lay outside the gene matches. This CDR3 is 15 amino acids long. The CDR3 DNA reads as TGCGCCAGCAGCTTGACAGGGGGCATGACAGATACGCAGTATTTT. Translated: CASSLTGGMTDTQYF.

V usage is TRBV19 and J usage is TRBJ1-2; D ambiguous. Germline V gene lookup returns CDR1 LNHDA and CDR2 SQIVND (reference sequence). The V gene lost 4 bases and the J gene lost 4 bases, with 13 bases spanning the gap. The CDR3 has 14 amino acids. In nucleotides, the CDR3 is TGTGCCAGTAGTAGCGCCCCCTCAGGCTATGGCTACACCTTC. This translates into CASSSAPSGYGYTF.

The sample holds a few counts of this clone. The chain is built from TRBV27 and TRBJ1-1; 10 bases are shared with TRBD1. This CDR3 has 18 residues. Germline V lookup: CDR1 MNHEY, CDR2 SMNVEV (reference sequence). Unmatched junction bases numbered 17, after V lost 5 bases and J lost 5 bases. The CDR3 DNA is TGTGCCAGCAGTACCAGATCTCGGGGGACAGGGGCAATGACTGAAGCTTTCTTT. This gives the protein CASSTRSRGTGAMTEAFF.

The chain links TRBV20-1 to TRBJ2-7; the D is unclear. CDR3 length equals 10 residues. Per the germline V gene, CDR1 is DFQATT and CDR2 is SNEGSKA (reference sequence). Trimming cost V 7 bases and J 1 base, with 5 bases left between them. The CDR3 DNA sequence: TGCAGTGTGAGGTCCTACGAGCAGTACTTC. This encodes CSVRSYEQYF.

This chain connects TRBV7-9 to TRBJ2-3, with D perhaps TRBD1 (5 bases). This CDR3 has 14 amino acids. V lost 2 bases to trimming and J lost 6 bases, with 12 bases between them. Germline V gene lookup returns CDR1 SEHNR and CDR2 FQNEAQ (reference sequence). CDR3 in amino acids: CASSLSTGLDTQYF. In DNA form, the CDR3 reads TGTGCCAGCAGCTTATCCACAGGCCTGGATACGCAGTATTTT.

This chain uses TRBV9 with TRBJ1-3, with TRBD1 matching 7 bases. V trimming: 4 bases; J trimming: 4 bases; junction bases outside the gene matches: 5. The length of the CDR3 is 14 residues. CDR1 is SGDLS, CDR2 YYNGEE, per germline. The CDR3 loop is CASSSPGQGNTIYF. The CDR3 DNA reads as TGTGCCAGCAGCTCGCCGGGACAGGGAAACACCATATATTTT.